These 5 T cell receptor beta chains share one sample of origin, sequenced in a study of beta chain features in type 1 diabetes. Since all of the isolated RNA was reverse transcribed, expressed TCRB transcripts were what got sequenced. The repertoire was sequenced with immunoSEQ multiplex PCR; TCRdb's copy has only in-frame clones and lacks some. This sample has almost 250,000 clones, with roughly 13% found just once. Sequences were obtained from naive CD4+ T cells from blood. The receptors were gathered from a woman between 40 and 50 years old in good health.

The V call is TRBV6-4, the J call TRBJ2-4, with 11 bases fitting TRBD1. Germline lookup yields CDR1 MRHNA and CDR2 SNTAGT. V gave up 4 bases and J gave up 9 bases; unmatched junction bases: 2. The CDR3 contains 13 residues. CDR3: CASSAGTGGIQYF. The CDR3 nucleotides read TGTGCCAGCAGTGCCGGGACAGGGGGCATTCAGTACTTC.

The rearrangement uses TRBV2 and TRBJ1-5, with 9 bases lining up with TRBD1. V was clipped by 2 bases and J by 3 bases; unmatched bases: 8. Germline CDR1 and CDR2: SNHLY and FYNNEI. This CDR3 has 17 residues. Here the CDR3 reads CASSEWGGQGYNQPQHF. In DNA form, the CDR3 reads TGTGCCAGCAGTGAATGGGGAGGACAGGGGTACAATCAGCCCCAGCATTTT.

This clone was detected ten times or more. This chain joins TRBV29-1 and TRBJ2-3; tentative D call: TRBD1 (6 bases). V lost 4 bases to trimming and J lost 4 bases, with 12 bases between them. This CDR3 contains 13 residues. Germline CDR1 and CDR2: SQVTM and ANQGSEA. CDR3 sequence (DNA): TGCAGCGTTGGGGGACCAGGGGCAGATACGCAGTATTTT. Its translation is CSVGGPGADTQYF.

This chain connects TRBV10-1 to TRBJ2-3; D is perhaps TRBD1 (5 bases). The CDR3 has 15 amino acids. Germline-derived CDR1 and CDR2 are WNHNN and SYGVQD (reference sequence). V gave up 6 bases and J gave up 1 base, with 14 bases separating them. The chain's CDR3 is CASSPDSRRTDTQYF. The DNA for the CDR3 is TGCGCCAGCAGCCCAGACAGCCGACGCACAGATACGCAGTATTTT.

This clone was found a few times. The V gene is TRBV5-1, the J gene TRBJ2-7; D might be TRBD1 (5 bases). The CDR3 has 12 residues. The germline gives CDR1 SGHRS, CDR2 YFSETQ. V was pared by 1 base and J by 5 bases, with 7 bases between. In DNA, the CDR3 is TGCGCCAGCAGCTTGACAGGAGACGAGCAGTACTTC. It codes for CASSLTGDEQYF.